This T cell receptor (beta chain) was retrieved from a study of T-cell reconstitution after alpha-beta-depleted transplantation in children. As it was prepared, the TCRbeta library received unique molecular identifiers. Using its own MiXCR run on the PCR reads, TCRdb lists one record per CDR3 protein. This table holds about half a million distinct CDR3 sequences, around 12% found once. Of note for this clonotype: This CDR3 is missing its conserved last phenylalanine or tryptophan, likely due to a read error.

Sequenced material: PBMCs from the stem cell graft donor, taken from the stem cell graft. The TCR originated in a human donor who donated a stem cell graft to a child with combined immunodeficiency.

CDR3 amino acids: CASSDGTGVTGELFY. The CDR3 DNA follows: TGTGCCAGCAGCGACGGGACAGGGGTTACCGGGGAGCTGTTTTAT. This chain joins TRBV7-9 and TRBJ2-2; 10 bases agree with TRBD1. CDR1 and CDR2 (germline): SEHNR, FQNEAQ (reference sequence). J was trimmed by 5 bases and V by 5 bases; bases with no gene match: 5. This CDR3 has 15 amino acids.